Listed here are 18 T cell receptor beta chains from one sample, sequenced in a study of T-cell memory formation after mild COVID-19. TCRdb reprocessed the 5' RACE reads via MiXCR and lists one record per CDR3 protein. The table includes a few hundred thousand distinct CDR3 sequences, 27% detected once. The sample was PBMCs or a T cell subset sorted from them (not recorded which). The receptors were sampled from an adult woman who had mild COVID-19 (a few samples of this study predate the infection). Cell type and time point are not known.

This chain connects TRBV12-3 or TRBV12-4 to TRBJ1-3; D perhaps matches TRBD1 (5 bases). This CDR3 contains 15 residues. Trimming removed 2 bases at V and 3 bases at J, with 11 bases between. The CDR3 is CASSLSRGYGNTIYF. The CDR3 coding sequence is TGTGCCAGCAGTTTAAGTAGGGGTTATGGAAACACCATATATTTT.

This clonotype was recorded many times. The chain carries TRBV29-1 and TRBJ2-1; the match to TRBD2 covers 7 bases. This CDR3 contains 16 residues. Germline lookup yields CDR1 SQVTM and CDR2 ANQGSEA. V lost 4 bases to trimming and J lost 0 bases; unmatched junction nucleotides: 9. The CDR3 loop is CSVAFGGGFSYNEQFF. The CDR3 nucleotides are TGCAGCGTTGCTTTCGGGGGAGGGTTCTCCTACAATGAGCAGTTCTTC.

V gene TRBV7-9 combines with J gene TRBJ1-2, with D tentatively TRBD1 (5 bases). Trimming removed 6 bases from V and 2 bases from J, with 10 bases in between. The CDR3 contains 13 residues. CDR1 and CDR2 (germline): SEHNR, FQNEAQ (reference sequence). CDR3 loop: CASRLDRNYGYTF. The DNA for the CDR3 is TGTGCCAGCAGACTCGACAGAAACTATGGCTACACCTTC.

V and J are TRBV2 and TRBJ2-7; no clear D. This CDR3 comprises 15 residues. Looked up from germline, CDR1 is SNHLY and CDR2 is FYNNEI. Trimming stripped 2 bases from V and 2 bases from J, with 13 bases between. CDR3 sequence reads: CASSEYGGNPYEQYF. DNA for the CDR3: TGTGCCAGCAGTGAATACGGTGGGAACCCCTACGAGCAGTACTTC. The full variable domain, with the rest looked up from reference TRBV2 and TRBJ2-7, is EPEVTQTPSHQVTQMGQEVILRCVPISNHLYFYWYRQILGQKVEFLVSFYNNEISEKSEIFDDQFSVERPDGSNFTLKIRSTKLEDSAMYFCASSEYGGNPYEQYFGPGTRLTVT.

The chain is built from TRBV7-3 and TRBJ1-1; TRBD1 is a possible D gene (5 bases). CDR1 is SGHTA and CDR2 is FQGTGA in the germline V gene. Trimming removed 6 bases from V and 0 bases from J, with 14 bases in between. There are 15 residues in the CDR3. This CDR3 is CASSPGGGMNTEAFF. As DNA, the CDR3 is TGTGCCAGCAGTCCCGGGGGAGGGATGAACACTGAAGCTTTCTTT. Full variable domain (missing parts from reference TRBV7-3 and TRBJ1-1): GAGVSQTPSNKVTEKGKYVELRCDPISGHTALYWYRQSLGQGPEFLIYFQGTGAADDSGLPNDRFFAVRPEGSVSTLKIQRTERGDSAVYLCASSPGGGMNTEAFFGQGTRLTVV.

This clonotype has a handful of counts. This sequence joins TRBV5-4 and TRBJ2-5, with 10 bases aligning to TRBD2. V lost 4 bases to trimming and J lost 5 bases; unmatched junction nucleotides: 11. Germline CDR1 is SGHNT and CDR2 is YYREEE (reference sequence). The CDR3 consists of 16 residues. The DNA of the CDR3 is TGTGCCAGCAGCCCGCCTAGCGGGAGTGTAGGCGAGACCCAGTACTTC. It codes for CASSPPSGSVGETQYF.

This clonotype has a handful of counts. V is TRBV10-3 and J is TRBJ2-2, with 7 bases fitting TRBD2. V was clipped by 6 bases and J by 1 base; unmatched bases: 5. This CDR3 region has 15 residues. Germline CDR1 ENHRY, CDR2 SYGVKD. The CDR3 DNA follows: TGTGCCATCAGCTGGGGAGGGGAGAACACCGGGGAGCTGTTTTTT. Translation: CAISWGGENTGELFF.

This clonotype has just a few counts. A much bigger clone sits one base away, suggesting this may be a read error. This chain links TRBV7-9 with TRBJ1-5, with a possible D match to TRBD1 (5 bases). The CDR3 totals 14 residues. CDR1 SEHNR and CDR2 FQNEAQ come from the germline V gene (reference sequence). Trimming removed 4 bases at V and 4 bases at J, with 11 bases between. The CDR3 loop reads CASSSRDGNQPQHF. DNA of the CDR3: TGTGCCAGCAGCTCCCGGGACGGAAATCAGCCCCAGCATTTT.

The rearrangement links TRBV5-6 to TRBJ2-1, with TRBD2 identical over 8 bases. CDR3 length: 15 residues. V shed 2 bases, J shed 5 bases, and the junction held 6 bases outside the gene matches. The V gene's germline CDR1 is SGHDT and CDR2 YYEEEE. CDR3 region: CASSLASGSNNEQFF. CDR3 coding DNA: TGTGCCAGCAGCTTAGCCAGCGGGAGTAACAATGAGCAGTTCTTC.

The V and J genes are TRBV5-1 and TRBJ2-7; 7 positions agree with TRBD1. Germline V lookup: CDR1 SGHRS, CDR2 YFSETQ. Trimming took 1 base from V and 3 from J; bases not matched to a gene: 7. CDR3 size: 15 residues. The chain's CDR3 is CASSLSTGEIYEQYF. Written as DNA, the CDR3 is TGCGCCAGCAGCTTGAGCACAGGGGAGATCTACGAGCAGTACTTC. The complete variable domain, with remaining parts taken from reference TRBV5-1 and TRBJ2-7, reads KAGVTQTPRYLIKTRGQQVTLSCSPISGHRSVSWYQQTPGQGLQFLFEYFSETQRNKGNFPGRFSGRQFSNSRSEMNVSTLELGDSALYLCASSLSTGEIYEQYFGPGTRLTVT.

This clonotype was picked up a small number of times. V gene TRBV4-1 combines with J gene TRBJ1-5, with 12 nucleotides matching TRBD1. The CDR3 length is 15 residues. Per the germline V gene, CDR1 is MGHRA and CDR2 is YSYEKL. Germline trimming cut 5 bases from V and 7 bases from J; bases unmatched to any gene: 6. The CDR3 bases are TGCGCCAGCAGCAAACCGGGACAGGGGGCCCAGCCCCAGCATTTT. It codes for CASSKPGQGAQPQHF.

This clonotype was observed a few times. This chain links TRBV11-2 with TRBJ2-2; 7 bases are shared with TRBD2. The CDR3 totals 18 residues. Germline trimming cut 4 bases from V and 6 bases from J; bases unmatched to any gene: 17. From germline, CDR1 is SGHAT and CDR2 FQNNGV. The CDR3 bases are TGTGCCAGCAGCTCCCACCTGGGGGAAGCGGGGTTCGCCGGGGAGCTGTTTTTT. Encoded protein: CASSSHLGEAGFAGELFF.

The CDR3 region is CATSDPDRGTDTQYF. The CDR3 DNA is TGTGCCACCAGTGATCCGGACAGGGGAACAGATACGCAGTATTTT. J is TRBJ2-3 and V is TRBV24-1; TRBD1 aligns across 9 bases. The CDR3 is made up of 15 amino acids. Per germline, CDR1 KGHDR and CDR2 SFDVKD. The V and J ends lost 3 bases and 3 bases, in that order; junction bases with no gene match: 3.

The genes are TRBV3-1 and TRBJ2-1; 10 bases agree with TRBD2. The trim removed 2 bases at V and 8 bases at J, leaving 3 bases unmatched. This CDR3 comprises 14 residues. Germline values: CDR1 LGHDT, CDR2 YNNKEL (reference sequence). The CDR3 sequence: CASSQSSGSDEQFF. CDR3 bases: TGTGCCAGCAGCCAATCTAGCGGGAGTGATGAGCAGTTCTTC.

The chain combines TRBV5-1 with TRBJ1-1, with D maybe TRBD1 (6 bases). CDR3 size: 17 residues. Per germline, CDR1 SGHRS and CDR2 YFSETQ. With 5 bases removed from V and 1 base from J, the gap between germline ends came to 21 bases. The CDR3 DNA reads TGCGCCAGCAGTCCCAAGGGGGACACCCGCAAGAACACTGAAGCTTTCTTT. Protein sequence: CASSPKGDTRKNTEAFF.

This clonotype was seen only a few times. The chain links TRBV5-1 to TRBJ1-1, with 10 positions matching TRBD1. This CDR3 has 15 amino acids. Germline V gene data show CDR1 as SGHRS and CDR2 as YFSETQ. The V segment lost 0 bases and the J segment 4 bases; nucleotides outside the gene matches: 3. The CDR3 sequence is CASSLGDRGITEAFF. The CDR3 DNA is TGCGCCAGCAGCTTGGGGGACAGGGGAATCACTGAAGCTTTCTTT. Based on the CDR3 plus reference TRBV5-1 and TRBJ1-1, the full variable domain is KAGVTQTPRYLIKTRGQQVTLSCSPISGHRSVSWYQQTPGQGLQFLFEYFSETQRNKGNFPGRFSGRQFSNSRSEMNVSTLELGDSALYLCASSLGDRGITEAFFGQGTRLTVV.

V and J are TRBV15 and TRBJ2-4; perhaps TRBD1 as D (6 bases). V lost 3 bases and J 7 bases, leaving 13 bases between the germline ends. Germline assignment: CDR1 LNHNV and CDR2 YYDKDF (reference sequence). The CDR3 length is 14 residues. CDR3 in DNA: TGTGCCACCAGCAGTGAAACAGGGTCCAACATTCAGTACTTC. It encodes CATSSETGSNIQYF.

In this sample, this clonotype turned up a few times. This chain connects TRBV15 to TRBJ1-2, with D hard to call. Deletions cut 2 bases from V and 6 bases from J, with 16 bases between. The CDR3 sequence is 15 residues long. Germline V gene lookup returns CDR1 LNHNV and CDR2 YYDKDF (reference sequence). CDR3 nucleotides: TGTGCCACCAGCAGACGAACCGGGCCCCTTGATGGCTACACCTTC. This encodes CATSRRTGPLDGYTF.